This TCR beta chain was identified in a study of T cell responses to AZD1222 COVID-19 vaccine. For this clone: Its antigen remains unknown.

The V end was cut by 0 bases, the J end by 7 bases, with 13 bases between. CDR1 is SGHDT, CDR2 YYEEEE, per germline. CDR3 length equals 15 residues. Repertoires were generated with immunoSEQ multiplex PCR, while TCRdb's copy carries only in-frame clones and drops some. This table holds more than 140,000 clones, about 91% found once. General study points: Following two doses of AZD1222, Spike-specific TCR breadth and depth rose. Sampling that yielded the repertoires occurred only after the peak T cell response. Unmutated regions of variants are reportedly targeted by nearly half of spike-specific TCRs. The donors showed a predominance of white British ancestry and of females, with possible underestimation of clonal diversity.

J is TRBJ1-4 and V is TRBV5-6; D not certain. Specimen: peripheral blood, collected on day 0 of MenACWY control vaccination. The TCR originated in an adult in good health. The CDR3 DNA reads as TGTGCCAGCAGCTTGGGGCCGATACCAGTTGAAAAACTGTTTTTT. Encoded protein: CASSLGPIPVEKLFF. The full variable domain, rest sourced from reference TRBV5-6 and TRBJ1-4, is DAGVTQSPTHLIKTRGQQVTLRCSPKSGHDTVSWYQQALGQGPQFIFQYYEEEERQRGNFPDRFSGHQFPNYSSELNVNALLLGDSALYLCASSLGPIPVEKLFFGSGTQLSVL.